This T cell receptor (beta chain) appears in the sequencing data of a study of T cell responses to AZD1222 COVID-19 vaccine. Turning to this clone: Its target is not known.

General study findings and limits: Spike-specific TCR breadth and depth rose after two AZD1222 doses. Clonal diversity may have been underestimated, and the donors were mostly white British, with more females than males.

The CDR3 totals 16 residues. V dropped 1 base and J dropped 0 bases, with 12 bases sitting between them. Germline V CDR1 and CDR2: SGHDT, YYEEEE. Data came from immunoSEQ multiplex PCR; TCRdb stores just in-frame clones and leaves some out. This sample has approximately 180,000 clones, with about 89% found just once. The input for sequencing was peripheral blood, taken on day 0 of AZD1222 vaccination. The rearrangement joins TRBV5-6 to TRBJ2-3, with D perhaps matching TRBD1 or TRBD2 (5 bases each). The receptor was isolated from an adult in good health. The CDR3 here is CASSLSLGTSTDTQYF. In DNA form, the CDR3 reads TGTGCCAGCAGCTTGTCGCTGGGGACCAGCACAGATACGCAGTATTTT.